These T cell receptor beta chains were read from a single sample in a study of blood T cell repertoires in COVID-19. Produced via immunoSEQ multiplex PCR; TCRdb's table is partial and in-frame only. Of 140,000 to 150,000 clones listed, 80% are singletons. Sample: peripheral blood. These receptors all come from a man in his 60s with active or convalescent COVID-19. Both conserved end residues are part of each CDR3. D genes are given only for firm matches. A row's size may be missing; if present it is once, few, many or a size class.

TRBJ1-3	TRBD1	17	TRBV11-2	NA	CASSLGPLTGAGNTIYF	TGTGCCAGCAGCTTAGGTCCGTTAACAGGGGCTGGAAACACCATATATTTT
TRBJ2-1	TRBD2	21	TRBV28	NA	CASSRPPRLAAGGNSYNEQFF	TGTGCCAGCAGTCGCCCGCCCCGACTAGCGGCGGGGGGTAACTCCTACAATGAGCAGTTCTTC
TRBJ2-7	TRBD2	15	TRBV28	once	CASNPSGRGVYEQYF	TGTGCCAGCAATCCTAGCGGGAGGGGGGTGTACGAGCAGTACTTC
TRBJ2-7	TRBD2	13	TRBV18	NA	CASSPSGRDEQYF	TGTGCCAGCTCCCCTAGCGGGAGGGACGAGCAGTACTTC
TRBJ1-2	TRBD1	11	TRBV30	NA	CAWQGGYGYTF	TGTGCCTGGCAGGGGGGCTATGGCTACACCTTC
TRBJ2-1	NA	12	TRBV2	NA	CASSDGGFEQFF	TGTGCCAGCAGTGATGGAGGATTTGAGCAGTTCTTC
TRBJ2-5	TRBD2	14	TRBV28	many	CASTEGGVQETQYF	TGTGCCAGCACCGAGGGAGGGGTACAAGAGACCCAGTACTTC
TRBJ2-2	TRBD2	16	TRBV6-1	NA	CASSEELAANTGELFF	TGTGCCAGCAGTGAAGAACTAGCGGCGAACACCGGGGAGCTGTTTTTT
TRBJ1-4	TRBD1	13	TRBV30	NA	CAWQGATNEKLFF	TGTGCCTGGCAGGGGGCAACTAATGAAAAACTGTTTTTT
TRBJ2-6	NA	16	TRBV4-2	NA	CASSQEVFGGANVLTF	TGTGCCAGCAGCCAAGAGGTATTTGGCGGGGCCAACGTCCTGACTTTC
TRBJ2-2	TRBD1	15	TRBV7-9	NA	CASSFRTGLNGELFF	TGTGCCAGCAGCTTTAGGACAGGGCTGAACGGGGAGCTGTTTTTT
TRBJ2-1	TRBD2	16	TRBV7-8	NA	CASSLGTSGPLNEQFF	TGTGCCAGCAGCTTGGGGACTAGCGGACCTTTAAATGAGCAGTTCTTC